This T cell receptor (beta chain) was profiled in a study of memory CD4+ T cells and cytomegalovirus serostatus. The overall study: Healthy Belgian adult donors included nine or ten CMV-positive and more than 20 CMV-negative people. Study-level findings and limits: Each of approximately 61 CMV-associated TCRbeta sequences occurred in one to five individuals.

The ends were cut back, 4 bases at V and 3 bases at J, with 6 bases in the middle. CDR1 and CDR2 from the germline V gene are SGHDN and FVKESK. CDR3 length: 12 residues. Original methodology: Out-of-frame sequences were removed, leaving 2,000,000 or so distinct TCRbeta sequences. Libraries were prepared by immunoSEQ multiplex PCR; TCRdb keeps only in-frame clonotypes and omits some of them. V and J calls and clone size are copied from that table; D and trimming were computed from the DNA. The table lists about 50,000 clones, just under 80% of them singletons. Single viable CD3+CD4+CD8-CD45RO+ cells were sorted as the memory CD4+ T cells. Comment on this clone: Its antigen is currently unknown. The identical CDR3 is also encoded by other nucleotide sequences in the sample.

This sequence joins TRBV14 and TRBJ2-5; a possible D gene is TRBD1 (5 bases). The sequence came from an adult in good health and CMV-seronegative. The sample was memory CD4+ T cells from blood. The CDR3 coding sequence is TGTGCCAGCAGCCCAGGGAAAGAGACCCAGTACTTC. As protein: CASSPGKETQYF.